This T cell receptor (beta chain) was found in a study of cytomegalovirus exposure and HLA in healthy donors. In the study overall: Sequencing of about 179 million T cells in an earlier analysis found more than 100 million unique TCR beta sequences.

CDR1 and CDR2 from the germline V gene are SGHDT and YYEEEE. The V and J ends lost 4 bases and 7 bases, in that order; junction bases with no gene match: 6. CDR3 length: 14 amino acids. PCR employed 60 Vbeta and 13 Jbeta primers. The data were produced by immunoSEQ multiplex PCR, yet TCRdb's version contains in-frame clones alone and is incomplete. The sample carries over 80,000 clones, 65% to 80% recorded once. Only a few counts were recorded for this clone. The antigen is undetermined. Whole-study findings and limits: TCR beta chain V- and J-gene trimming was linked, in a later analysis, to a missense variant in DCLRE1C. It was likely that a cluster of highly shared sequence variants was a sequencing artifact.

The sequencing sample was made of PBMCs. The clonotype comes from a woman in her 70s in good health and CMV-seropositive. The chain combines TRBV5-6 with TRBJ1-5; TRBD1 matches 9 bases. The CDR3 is CASSVTGGEQPQHF. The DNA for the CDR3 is TGTGCCAGCAGCGTCACAGGGGGCGAGCAGCCCCAGCATTTT. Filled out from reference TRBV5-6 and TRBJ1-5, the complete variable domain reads DAGVTQSPTHLIKTRGQQVTLRCSPKSGHDTVSWYQQALGQGPQFIFQYYEEEERQRGNFPDRFSGHQFPNYSSELNVNALLLGDSALYLCASSVTGGEQPQHFGDGTRLSIL.